These T cell receptor beta chains were read from a single sample in a study of blood T cell repertoires in COVID-19. Measured with immunoSEQ multiplex PCR; TCRdb has only the in-frame clones, and not every one. The sample holds a few hundred thousand clones; about 88% are singletons and the top ten take about 7%. Sequenced: peripheral blood. Source of these receptors: a woman aged 60-75 years with COVID-19, enrolled during active disease. Each CDR3 is given with its conserved first and last residue. D genes are given only for firm matches. Part of the rows lack a size; the others show once, few, many or a class for expanded clones.

d_call	v_call	j_call	clone_size	cdr3_aa	cdr3_nt
TRBD2	TRBV2	TRBJ2-1	NA	CASSGLAGGYNEQFF	TGTGCCAGCAGTGGGCTAGCGGGGGGTTACAATGAGCAGTTCTTC
TRBD1	TRBV19	TRBJ1-2	NA	CASSDRDYGYTF	TGTGCCAGTAGCGACAGGGACTATGGCTACACCTTC
TRBD1	TRBV4-1	TRBJ1-6	NA	CASSQDPLGQGYSPLHF	TGCGCCAGCAGCCAAGATCCCTTGGGACAGGGGTATTCACCCCTCCACTTT
TRBD2	TRBV25-1	TRBJ2-3	NA	CASSEYTSGNTQYF	TGTGCCAGCAGTGAATATACTAGCGGCAATACGCAGTATTTT
TRBD1	TRBV19	TRBJ1-1	NA	CASSSQGAGGEAFF	TGTGCCAGTAGTTCACAGGGGGCGGGTGGTGAAGCTTTCTTT
TRBD1	TRBV7-3	TRBJ1-2	few	CASSPSPGQGSSNYGYTF	TGTGCCAGCAGCCCCAGCCCTGGACAGGGAAGTTCTAACTATGGCTACACCTTC
TRBD1	TRBV25-1	TRBJ2-7	NA	CASSLARTGSYEQYF	TGTGCCAGCAGTTTGGCCAGGACAGGATCCTACGAGCAGTACTTC
TRBD2	TRBV10-1	TRBJ2-7	NA	CASSESLAGGYEQYF	TGCGCCAGCAGTGAGTCGCTAGCGGGGGGCTACGAGCAGTACTTC
TRBD1	TRBV12-3/TRBV12-4	TRBJ1-2	NA	CASTYDRAGGYTF	TGTGCCAGCACCTACGACAGGGCTGGGGGCTACACCTTC
NA	TRBV29-1	TRBJ2-7	NA	CSVEEQGYEQYF	TGCAGCGTTGAAGAACAGGGATACGAGCAGTACTTC
NA	TRBV14	TRBJ2-2	NA	CASAARGQYTGELFF	TGTGCCAGCGCAGCCCGAGGGCAATACACCGGGGAGCTGTTTTTT
TRBD2	TRBV19	TRBJ2-1	NA	CASTRYSDSGGNEQFF	TGTGCCAGTACACGGTATAGTGATAGCGGGGGAAATGAGCAGTTCTTC
TRBD1	TRBV7-3	TRBJ1-2	NA	CASSLNGQGLVDGYTF	TGTGCCAGCAGCTTAAACGGACAGGGCCTAGTTGATGGCTACACCTTC
NA	TRBV20-1	TRBJ1-2	NA	CSARDRAGYTF	TGCAGTGCTAGAGACAGGGCCGGCTACACCTTC
NA	TRBV3-1/TRBV3-2	TRBJ2-7	NA	CASSQDRTAVREQYF	TGTGCCAGCAGCCAAGATAGAACAGCTGTAAGGGAGCAGTACTTC
TRBD2	TRBV5-1	TRBJ2-7	NA	CASSEQGRGVEQYF	TGCGCCAGCAGCGAGCAGGGACGGGGGGTAGAGCAGTACTTC
NA	TRBV2	TRBJ2-5	NA	CASIKRTGGQETQYF	TGTGCCAGCATCAAGAGGACTGGGGGGCAAGAGACCCAGTACTTC
TRBD1	TRBV7-2	TRBJ2-2	NA	CASSSPWDRSGELFF	TGTGCCAGCAGCTCACCCTGGGACAGGTCCGGGGAGCTGTTTTTT
TRBD2	TRBV5-4	TRBJ2-7	few	CASSPNFGGSSYEQYF	TGTGCCAGCAGCCCCAACTTCGGGGGGAGCTCCTACGAGCAGTACTTC
NA	TRBV21-1	TRBJ2-1	NA	CASSSYDGRGVLSSYNEQFF	TGTGCCAGCAGCTCTTACGATGGGCGGGGAGTACTGAGCTCCTACAATGAGCAGTTCTTC
NA	TRBV19	TRBJ2-3	once	CATRAMATDTQYF	TGTGCCACGCGGGCCATGGCCACAGATACGCAGTATTTT
NA	TRBV7-9	TRBJ2-5	NA	CASSLNREGWETQYF	TGTGCCAGCAGCTTAAACAGGGAAGGGTGGGAGACCCAGTACTTC
NA	TRBV15	TRBJ1-5	NA	CATSREWGVIDGSQPQHF	TGTGCCACCAGCAGAGAGTGGGGGGTGATAGATGGAAGTCAGCCCCAGCATTTT
NA	TRBV6-5	TRBJ1-2	few	CASSYAGSGEDGYTF	TGTGCCAGCAGTTACGCGGGGAGCGGTGAGGATGGCTACACCTTC
NA	TRBV11-2	TRBJ1-4	NA	CASSLLGGLYEKLFF	TGTGCCAGCAGCCTCTTAGGCGGGCTTTATGAAAAACTGTTTTTT
TRBD1	TRBV12-3/TRBV12-4	TRBJ1-1	NA	CASRSGQGAEAFF	TGTGCCAGCAGATCCGGACAGGGGGCAGAAGCTTTCTTT
NA	TRBV21-1	TRBJ2-2	NA	CASSIMGHPQTGELFF	TGTGCCAGCAGCATTATGGGACATCCCCAAACCGGGGAGCTGTTTTTT
TRBD1	TRBV6-2/TRBV6-3	TRBJ1-2	NA	CASSDLRTGLFGYTF	TGTGCCAGCAGCGATCTTAGGACAGGGCTATTTGGCTACACCTTC
NA	TRBV7-6	TRBJ1-3	NA	CASGPGDSSGNTIYF	TGTGCCAGCGGACCGGGGGACTCCTCTGGAAACACCATATATTTT
TRBD1	TRBV19	TRBJ2-6	NA	CASSTNRGRDSGANVLTF	TGTGCCAGTAGTACAAACAGGGGGCGCGACTCTGGGGCCAACGTCCTGACTTTC
NA	TRBV5-1	TRBJ1-2	few	CASSLESVNYGYTF	TGCGCCAGCAGCTTGGAGTCAGTTAACTATGGCTACACCTTC
NA	TRBV27	TRBJ1-5	NA	CASSPGQDNQPQHF	TGTGCCAGCAGTCCGGGACAAGACAATCAGCCCCAGCATTTT
TRBD1	TRBV5-1	TRBJ1-2	NA	CASSPTGTNLNYGYTF	TGCGCCAGCAGCCCGACAGGGACCAACCTTAACTATGGCTACACCTTC
NA	TRBV9	TRBJ2-3	NA	CASSVLSVFTDTQYF	TGTGCCAGCAGCGTTTTGTCCGTTTTCACAGATACGCAGTATTTT
NA	TRBV11-3	TRBJ2-5	NA	CASSLNVFGRSKETQYF	TGTGCCAGCAGCTTAAACGTATTTGGGAGATCTAAAGAGACCCAGTACTTC
NA	TRBV6-5	TRBJ2-2	NA	CASSSGGLGAGELFF	TGTGCCAGCAGCTCCGGGGGGCTTGGGGCCGGGGAGCTGTTTTTT
NA	TRBV9	TRBJ2-1	NA	CASSAGQGAYEQFF	TGTGCCAGCAGCGCCGGACAAGGGGCCTATGAGCAGTTCTTC
NA	TRBV5-4	TRBJ2-5	NA	CASSLVSGEETQYF	TGTGCCAGCAGCTTGGTGTCAGGGGAAGAGACCCAGTACTTC
NA	TRBV29-1	TRBJ1-1	NA	CSVLGGVTEAFF	TGCAGCGTCTTAGGGGGAGTCACTGAAGCTTTCTTT
NA	TRBV7-9	TRBJ1-6	NA	CASSHMGRGRYNSPLHF	TGTGCCAGCAGCCACATGGGGCGAGGAAGGTATAATTCACCCCTCCACTTT
TRBD2	TRBV4-1	TRBJ2-7	NA	CASSQVGLAGLYF	TGCGCCAGCAGCCAAGTAGGACTAGCCGGGTTGTACTTC
TRBD1	TRBV6-6	TRBJ1-5	NA	CASSYGRDRVNQPQHF	TGTGCCAGCAGTTACGGACGGGACAGGGTGAATCAGCCCCAGCATTTT
NA	TRBV30	TRBJ1-5	once	CAWSAGRDQPQHF	TGTGCCTGGAGTGCCGGCAGGGATCAGCCCCAGCATTTT
TRBD1	TRBV19	TRBJ1-2	NA	CASSRDGQGVYGYTF	TGTGCCAGTAGCAGGGATGGACAGGGCGTATATGGCTACACCTTC
TRBD1	TRBV2	TRBJ1-5	few	CASGVGDGTGGDQPQHF	TGTGCCAGCGGGGTGGGTGATGGGACAGGGGGCGATCAGCCCCAGCATTTT
TRBD1	TRBV7-8	TRBJ2-7	NA	CASSFTRQGESYEQYF	TGTGCCAGCAGCTTTACGAGACAGGGGGAGTCCTACGAGCAGTACTTC
TRBD1	TRBV19	TRBJ2-2	NA	CASKTGTGNTGELFF	TGTGCCAGCAAGACCGGGACAGGGAACACCGGGGAGCTGTTTTTT